This section outlines one T cell receptor beta chain sequence together with its context. The target antigen is unknown. This record belongs to a study of T cells after yellow fever vaccination. Study observations and caveats: Primary-vaccination clones mostly resurfaced post-booster (approximately 96% CD4, approximately 87% CD8).

Via MiXCR, TCRdb re-called the 5' RACE reads, giving one row per CDR3 protein. The table lists hundreds of thousands of distinct CDR3 sequences, over 9% of them singletons. Germline V gene sequence: CDR1 SQVTM, CDR2 ANQGSEA. V was pared by 6 bases and J by 3 bases, with 7 bases of the junction left unmatched. The CDR3 has 14 amino acids. The TCR originated in a man aged 30 to 45 who received the YFV17D yellow fever vaccine. Sequences were derived from PBMCs, sampled on the day of the yellow fever booster vaccination. V and J are TRBV29-1 and TRBJ2-7, with 11 bases fitting TRBD2. This CDR3 reads CSVAPGLADYEQYF. The CDR3 DNA reads TGCAGCGTCGCTCCGGGACTAGCGGACTACGAGCAGTACTTC.